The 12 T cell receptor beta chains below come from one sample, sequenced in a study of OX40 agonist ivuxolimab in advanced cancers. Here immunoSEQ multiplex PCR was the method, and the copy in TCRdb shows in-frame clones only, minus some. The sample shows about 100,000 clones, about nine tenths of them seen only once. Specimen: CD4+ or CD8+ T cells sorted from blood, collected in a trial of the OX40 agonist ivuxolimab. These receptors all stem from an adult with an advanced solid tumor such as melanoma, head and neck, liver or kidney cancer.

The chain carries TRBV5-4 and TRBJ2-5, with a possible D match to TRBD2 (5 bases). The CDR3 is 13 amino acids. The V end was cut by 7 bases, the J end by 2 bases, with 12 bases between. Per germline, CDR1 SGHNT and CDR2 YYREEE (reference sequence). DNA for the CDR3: TGTGCCAGCTCGCTCCGGGATCAAGAGACCCAGTACTTC. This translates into CASSLRDQETQYF.

CDR3 residues: CASSLDGVRDEQFF. CDR3 coding DNA: TGTGCCAGCAGCTTGGATGGGGTTCGGGATGAGCAGTTCTTC. The chain joins TRBV5-6 to TRBJ2-1, with D uncertain. The CDR3 covers 14 residues. The germline V gene encodes CDR1 SGHDT and CDR2 YYEEEE. V shed 0 bases and J shed 8 bases, with 12 bases lying between them.

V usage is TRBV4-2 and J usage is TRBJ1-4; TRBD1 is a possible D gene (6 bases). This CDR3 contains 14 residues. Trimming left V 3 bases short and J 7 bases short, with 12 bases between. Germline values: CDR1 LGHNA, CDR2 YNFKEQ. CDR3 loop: CASSQIQGGEKLFF. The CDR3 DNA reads TGTGCCAGCAGCCAGATACAGGGTGGTGAAAAACTGTTTTTT.

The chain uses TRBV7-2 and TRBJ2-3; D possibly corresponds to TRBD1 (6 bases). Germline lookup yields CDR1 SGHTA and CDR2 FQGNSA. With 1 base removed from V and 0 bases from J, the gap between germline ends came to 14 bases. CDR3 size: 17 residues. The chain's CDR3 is CASSLVWSRGSTDTQYF. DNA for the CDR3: TGTGCCAGCAGCTTAGTATGGAGCAGGGGAAGCACAGATACGCAGTATTTT.

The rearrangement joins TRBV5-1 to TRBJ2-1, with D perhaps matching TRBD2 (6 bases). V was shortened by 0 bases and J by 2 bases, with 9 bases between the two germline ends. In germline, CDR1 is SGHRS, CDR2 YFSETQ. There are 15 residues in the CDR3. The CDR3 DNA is TGCGCCAGCAGCTTGGGGACTACCACCTACAATGAGCAGTTCTTC. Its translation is CASSLGTTTYNEQFF.

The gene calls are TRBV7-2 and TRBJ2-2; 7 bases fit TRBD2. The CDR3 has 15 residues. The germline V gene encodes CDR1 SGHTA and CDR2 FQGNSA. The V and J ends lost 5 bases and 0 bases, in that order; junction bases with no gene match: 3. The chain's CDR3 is CASSASGTNTGELFF. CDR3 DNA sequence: TGTGCCAGCAGCGCCAGCGGGACGAACACCGGGGAGCTGTTTTTT.

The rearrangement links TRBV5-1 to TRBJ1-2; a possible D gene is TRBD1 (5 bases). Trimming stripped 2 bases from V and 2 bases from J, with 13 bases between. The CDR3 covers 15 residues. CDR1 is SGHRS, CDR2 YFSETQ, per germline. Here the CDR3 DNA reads TGCGCCAGCAGCTTACGGCAGGGAGGGAACTATGGCTACACCTTC. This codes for CASSLRQGGNYGYTF.

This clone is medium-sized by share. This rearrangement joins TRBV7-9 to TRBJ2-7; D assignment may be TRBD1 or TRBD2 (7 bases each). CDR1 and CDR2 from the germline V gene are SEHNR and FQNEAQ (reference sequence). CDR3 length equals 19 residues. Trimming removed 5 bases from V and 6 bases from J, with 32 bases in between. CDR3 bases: TGTGCCAGCAGCATATACAGGGACAGAGAAGGACTAGTGGTCGCCGAGCAGTACTTC. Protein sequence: CASSIYRDREGLVVAEQYF.

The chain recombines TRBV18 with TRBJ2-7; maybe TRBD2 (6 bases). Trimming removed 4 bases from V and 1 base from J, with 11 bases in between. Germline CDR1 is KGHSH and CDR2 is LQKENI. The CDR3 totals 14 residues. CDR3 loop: CASSLSGQSYEQYF. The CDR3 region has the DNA TGTGCCAGCTCACTAAGCGGGCAGTCCTACGAGCAGTACTTC.

CDR3 residues: CASSAQKSSGNTIYF. The DNA for the CDR3 is TGTGCCAGCTCAGCCCAGAAGAGCTCTGGAAACACCATATATTTT. The rearrangement uses TRBV18 and TRBJ1-3; no firm D call. V lost 5 bases and J 0 bases, leaving 11 bases between the germline ends. The CDR3 loop spans 15 amino acids. Germline lookup yields CDR1 KGHSH and CDR2 LQKENI.

This CDR3 is CASSTRGGLLTQYF. DNA of the CDR3: TGTGCCAGCAGCACTAGGGGGGGGCTTTTGACCCAGTACTTC. J is TRBJ2-5 and V is TRBV7-9; D is possibly TRBD2 (7 bases). Germline values: CDR1 SEHNR, CDR2 FQNEAQ (reference sequence). Trimming stripped 5 bases from V and 7 bases from J, with 17 bases between. The CDR3 sequence is 14 residues long.

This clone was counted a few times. The CDR3 here is CATSRDQLAGVDTQYF. The CDR3, as DNA: TGTGCCACCAGCAGAGATCAACTAGCGGGAGTAGATACGCAGTATTTT. The genes are TRBV15 and TRBJ2-3; TRBD2 aligns across 11 bases. The CDR3 has 16 residues. Per the germline V gene, CDR1 is LNHNV and CDR2 is YYDKDF (reference sequence). Trimming at V came to 0 bases and at J to 5 bases, leaving 4 bases not matched to a gene.